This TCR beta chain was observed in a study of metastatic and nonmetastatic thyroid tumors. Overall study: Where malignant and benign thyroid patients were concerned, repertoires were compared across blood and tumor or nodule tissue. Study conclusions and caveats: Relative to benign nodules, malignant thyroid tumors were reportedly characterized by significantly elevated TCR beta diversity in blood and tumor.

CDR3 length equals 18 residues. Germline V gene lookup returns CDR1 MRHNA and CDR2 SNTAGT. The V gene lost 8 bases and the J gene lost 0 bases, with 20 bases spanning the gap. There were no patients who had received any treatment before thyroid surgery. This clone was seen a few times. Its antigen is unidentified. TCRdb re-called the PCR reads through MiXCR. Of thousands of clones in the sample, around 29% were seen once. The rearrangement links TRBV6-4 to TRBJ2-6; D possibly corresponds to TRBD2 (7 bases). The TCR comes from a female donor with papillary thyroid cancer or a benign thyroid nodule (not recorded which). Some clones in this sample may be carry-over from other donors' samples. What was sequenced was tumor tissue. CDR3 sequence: CASGGGGTEGSGANVLTF. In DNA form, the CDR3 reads TGTGCCAGCGGTGGGGGGGGCACAGAAGGCTCTGGGGCCAACGTCCTGACTTTC.